Described below is a single T cell receptor beta chain sequence and its context. This specimen belongs to a study of CD8 T cells in Susac syndrome. Random hexamers served to reverse transcribe roughly 0.45 to 1 ug RNA. TCRdb fed the immunoSEQ multiplex PCR reads into MiXCR, producing one record per CDR3 protein. This table holds roughly 300,000 distinct CDR3 sequences, about 85% found once. The CDR3 has 16 amino acids. Germline V gene data show CDR1 as MNHEY and CDR2 as SMNVEV (reference sequence). The ends lost 3 bases at V and 0 bases at J; junction bases unmatched: 6. This TCR came from a human donor with multiple sclerosis. The specimen was CD8+ T cells from PBMCs. The V call is TRBV27, the J call TRBJ2-3; 7 bases fit TRBD1. CDR3 protein: CASSLGRGPSTDTQYF. The CDR3 DNA reads TGTGCCAGCAGTTTGGGTAGGGGGCCTAGCACAGATACGCAGTATTTT.